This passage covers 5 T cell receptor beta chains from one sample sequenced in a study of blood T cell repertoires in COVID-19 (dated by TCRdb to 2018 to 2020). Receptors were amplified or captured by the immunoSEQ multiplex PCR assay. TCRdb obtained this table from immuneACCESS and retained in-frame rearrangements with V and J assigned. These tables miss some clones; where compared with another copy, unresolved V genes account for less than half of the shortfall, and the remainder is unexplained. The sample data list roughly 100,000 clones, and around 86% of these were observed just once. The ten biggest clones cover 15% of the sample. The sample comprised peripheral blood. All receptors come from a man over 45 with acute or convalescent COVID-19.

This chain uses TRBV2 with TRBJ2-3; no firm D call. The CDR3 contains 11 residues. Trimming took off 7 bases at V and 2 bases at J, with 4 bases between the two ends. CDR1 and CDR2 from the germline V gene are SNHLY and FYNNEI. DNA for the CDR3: TGTGCCAGCACCGTCACAGATACGCAGTATTTT. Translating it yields CASTVTDTQYF.

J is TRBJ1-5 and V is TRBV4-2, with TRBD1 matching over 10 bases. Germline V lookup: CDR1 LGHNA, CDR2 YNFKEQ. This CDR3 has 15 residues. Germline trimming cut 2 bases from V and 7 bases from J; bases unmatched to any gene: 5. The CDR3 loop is CASSQQDRGGQPQHF. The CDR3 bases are TGTGCCAGCAGCCAACAGGACAGGGGGGGCCAGCCCCAGCATTTT.

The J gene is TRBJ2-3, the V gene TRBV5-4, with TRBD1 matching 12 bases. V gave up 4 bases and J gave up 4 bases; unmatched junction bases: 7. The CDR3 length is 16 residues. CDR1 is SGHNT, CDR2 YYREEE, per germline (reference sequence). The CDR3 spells CASSARDRGQADTQYF. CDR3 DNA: TGTGCCAGCAGCGCCAGGGACAGGGGGCAGGCAGATACGCAGTATTTT.

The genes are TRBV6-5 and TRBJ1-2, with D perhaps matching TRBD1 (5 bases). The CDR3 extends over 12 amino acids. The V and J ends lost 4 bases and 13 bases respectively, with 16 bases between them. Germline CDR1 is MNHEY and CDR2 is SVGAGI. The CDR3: CASSFQGRRVTF. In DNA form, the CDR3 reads TGTGCCAGCAGTTTCCAGGGTCGTCGCGTCACCTTC.

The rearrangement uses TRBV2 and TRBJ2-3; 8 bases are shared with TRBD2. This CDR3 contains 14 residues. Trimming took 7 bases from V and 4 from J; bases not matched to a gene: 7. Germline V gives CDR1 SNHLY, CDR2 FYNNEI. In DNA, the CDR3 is TGTGCCAGCATGAGCGGGAGCGGGTCAGATACGCAGTATTTT. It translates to CASMSGSGSDTQYF.